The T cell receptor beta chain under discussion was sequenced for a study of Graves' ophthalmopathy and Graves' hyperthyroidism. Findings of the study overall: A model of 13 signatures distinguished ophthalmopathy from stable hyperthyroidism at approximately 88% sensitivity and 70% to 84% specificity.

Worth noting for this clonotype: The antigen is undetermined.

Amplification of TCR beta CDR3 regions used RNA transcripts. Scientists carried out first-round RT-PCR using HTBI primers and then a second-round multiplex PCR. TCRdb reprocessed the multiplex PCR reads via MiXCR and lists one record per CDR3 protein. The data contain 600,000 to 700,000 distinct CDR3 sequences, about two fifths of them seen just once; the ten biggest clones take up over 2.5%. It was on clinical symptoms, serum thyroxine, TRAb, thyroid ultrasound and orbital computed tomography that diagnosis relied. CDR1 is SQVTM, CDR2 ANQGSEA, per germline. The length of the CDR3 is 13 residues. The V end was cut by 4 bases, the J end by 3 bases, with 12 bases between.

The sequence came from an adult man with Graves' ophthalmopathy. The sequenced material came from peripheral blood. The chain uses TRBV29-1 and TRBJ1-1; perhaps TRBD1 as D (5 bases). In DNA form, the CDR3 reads TGCAGCGTTGGTCCCAGGGCGTACACTGAAGCTTTCTTT. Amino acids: CSVGPRAYTEAFF.